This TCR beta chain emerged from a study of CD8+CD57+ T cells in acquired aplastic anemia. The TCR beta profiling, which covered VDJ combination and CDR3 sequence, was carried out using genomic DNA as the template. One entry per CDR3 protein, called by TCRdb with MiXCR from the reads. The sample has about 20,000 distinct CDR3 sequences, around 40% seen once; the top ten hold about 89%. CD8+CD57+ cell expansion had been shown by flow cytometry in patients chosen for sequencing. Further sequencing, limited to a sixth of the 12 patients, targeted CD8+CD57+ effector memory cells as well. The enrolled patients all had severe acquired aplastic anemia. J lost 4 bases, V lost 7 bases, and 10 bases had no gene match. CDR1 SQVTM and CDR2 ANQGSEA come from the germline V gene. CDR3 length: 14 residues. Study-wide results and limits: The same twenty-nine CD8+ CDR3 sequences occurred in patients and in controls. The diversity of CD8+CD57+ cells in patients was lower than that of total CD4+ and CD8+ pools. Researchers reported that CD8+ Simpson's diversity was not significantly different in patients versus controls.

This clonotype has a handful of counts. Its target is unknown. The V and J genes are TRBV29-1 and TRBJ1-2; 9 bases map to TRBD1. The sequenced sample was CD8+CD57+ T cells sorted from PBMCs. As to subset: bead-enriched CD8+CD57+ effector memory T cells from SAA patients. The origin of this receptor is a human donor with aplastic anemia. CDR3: CSGVTGGSAYGYTF. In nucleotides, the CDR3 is TGCAGCGGCGTAACAGGGGGCTCTGCCTATGGCTACACCTTC. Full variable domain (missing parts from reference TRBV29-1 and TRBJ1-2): SAVISQKPSRDICQRGTSLTIQCQVDSQVTMMFWYRQQPGQSLTLIATANQGSEATYESGFVIDKFPISRPNLTFSTLTVSNMSPEDSSIYLCSGVTGGSAYGYTFGSGTRLTVV.